This T cell receptor (beta chain) emerged from a study of T cells in localized non-small cell lung cancer. Study-wide results and caveats: Heterogeneity is still possible, as just one tumor region was sequenced. Adjacent lung held a median about 57 of the top 100 tumor clones. Adjacent uninvolved lung tissue had the highest T cell clonality, exceeding tumor. Prolonged overall survival went with higher T cell density in the blood.

With regard to this clone: Its target is not known.

The CDR3 has 15 amino acids. In germline, CDR1 is SGHTA, CDR2 FQGNSA. Trimming shortened V by 0 bases and J by 2 bases, and 7 bases separated the two germline ends. Data came from immunoSEQ multiplex PCR; TCRdb stores just in-frame clones and leaves some out. The table records approximately 43,000 clones, 88% of them present only once. This TCR was recovered from a female donor at least 60 years old with stage I squamous cell lung carcinoma. Sequencing was performed on peripheral blood, taken before any cancer treatment. The chain combines TRBV7-2 with TRBJ2-2; D gene uncertain. The CDR3 loop is CASSLAGTNTGELFF. The DNA of the CDR3 is TGTGCCAGCAGCTTAGCCGGAACTAACACCGGGGAGCTGTTTTTT.